These T cell receptor beta chains were read from a single sample in a study of CD8+ T cells in alopecia areata. Profiled with immunoSEQ multiplex PCR; TCRdb holds only in-frame clones, not every one. The table records roughly 140,000 clones, roughly 82% of them present only once. The material was CD8+ T cells sorted from blood, obtained at week 4, from a patient treated with tofacitinib. These receptors all stem from a human donor with alopecia areata. Both conserved end residues are trimmed from each CDR3.

>TRBV7-9
ASSLARQAHEAF
>TRBV29-1
SVEESGAGANVLT
>TRBV4-1
ASSQEPQDGAF
>TRBV29-1
SVEDRGSYEQY
>TRBV15
ATSSPQGRDTEAF
>TRBV9
ASTPGTSPWETQY
>TRBV29-1
SVVGGNTEAF
>TRBV29-1
SVRWNRVPYGYT
>TRBV30
AWSPKEGLYEQY
>TRBV5-6
ASSLSWGGNNEQF
>TRBV6-5
ASSTQGGGGGYT
>TRBV13
ASSSGLAGMHEQF
>TRBV5-4
ASNQGGTTDTQY
>TRBV30
AWSLTMTGNYEQY
>TRBV7-8
ASSAPTSMIGEDTQY
>TRBV27
ASSLSQEYEQY
>TRBV5-1
ASSLSGGSSYNEQF
>TRBV7-8
ASSLMVGGNEQF
>TRBV29-1
SVRQGTEAF
>TRBV5-1
ASSLAQTEGGKTQY
>TRBV6-6
ASSYSSLGTNTEAF
>TRBV11-2
ASSSRPRETANTEAF
>TRBV5-6
ASSGDPLTDTQY
>TRBV4-3
ASSQGTSGGYEQF
>TRBV2
ASSGQTANYEQY
>TRBV9
ASSPLTGTPSYEQY
>TRBV5-4
ASSSNSGPNTGELF
>TRBV6-5
ASSYGGPYEQY
>TRBV7-2
ASSSWGASQPQH
>TRBV5-1
ASSFVGRDTEAF
>TRBV19
ASSLTGGGTEAF
>TRBV30
AWSGGTAYGYT
>TRBV6-1
ASSESWARSYEQY
>TRBV5-1
ASSYGHGAYEQY
>TRBV29-1
SVESTGTSSYEQY
>TRBV7-9
ASSGDRRSYEQY
>TRBV7-2
ASSLQGAGGSYEQY
>TRBV5-4
ASSGGGYNEQF
>TRBV4-1
ASSQGRAGANTGELF
>TRBV29-1
SVSGQISYNEQF
>TRBV19
ASSIWYRAYEQY
>TRBV5-1
ASSWAPYEQY
>TRBV6-6
ASSSGGGLLDEQF
>TRBV4-3
ASSHQTGTNTEAF
>TRBV13
ASSTRVETQY
>TRBV14
ASSHRDRGYVDTQY
>TRBV7-2
AISPGTGFDEQF
>TRBV28
ASTLIGPFTSGGTDTQY
>TRBV13
ASSSTGVHQETQY
>TRBV7-9
ASSLATGTGRFSYNEQF
>TRBV6-5
ASRPGTGPHEQY
>TRBV7-8
ASSLAPGWNEQF
>TRBV7-2
ASSLGTGWYEQY